A single sample gave rise to the 27 T cell receptor beta chains below, sequenced in a study of metastatic and nonmetastatic thyroid tumors (dated by TCRdb to the early 2020s). Libraries were built with PCR. TCRdb names Illumina HiSeq 4000 as the instrument used. The public reads were run again by TCRdb, first through fastp at Q25 and then through MiXCR, and only productive beta chains were kept. The sample profile shows tens of thousands of clones; around 12% of them were found once. Clones ranked in the top ten supply around 9% of the sample. Before undergoing thyroid surgery, none of the patients had been given any kind of treatment. Specimen: tumor tissue. Every receptor here comes from a female donor with papillary thyroid cancer or a benign thyroid nodule (not recorded which). Some clones in this sample may be carry-over from other donors' samples.

This clone has at least ten counts. This CDR3 is also generated by other DNA sequences in the sample. The chain joins TRBV6-1 to TRBJ1-3; D ambiguous. CDR3 length: 12 amino acids. Between the trimmed V and J ends, which lost 6 bases and 4 bases, there was a span of 7 bases. Per germline, CDR1 MNHNS and CDR2 SASEGT. CDR3 nucleotides: TGTGCCAGCAGGGGTCCCGGAAACACCATATATTTT. It is translated as CASRGPGNTIYF.

This clone was found a few times. Possible read error: a much larger clone is one base away. CDR3 nucleotides: TGTGCCAGCAGTTTGCAGAGGGCGGTTTACGAGCAGTACTTC. It encodes CASSLQRAVYEQYF. This rearrangement joins TRBV12-3 or TRBV12-4 to TRBJ2-7; tentatively, D is TRBD2 (5 bases). V shed 3 bases and J shed 4 bases, with 13 bases lying between them. The CDR3 has 14 residues.

This clone was found many times. The chain joins TRBV2 to TRBJ2-1, with D perhaps matching TRBD2 (6 bases). Germline V gene data show CDR1 as SNHLY and CDR2 as FYNNEI. V was cut by 10 bases and J by 9 bases, with 22 bases left in between. This CDR3 contains 14 residues. CDR3 in amino acids: CATGGLTDKSEQFF. The CDR3 DNA sequence: TGTGCCACCGGTGGACTAACCGATAAGAGTGAGCAGTTCTTC.

This clone was seen at least ten times. The DNA of the CDR3 is TGTGCCAGTTCCCAGGGACTCCGCACAGATACGCAGTATTTT. Translated, it gives CASSQGLRTDTQYF. The rearrangement links TRBV24-1 to TRBJ2-3; D might be TRBD2 (6 bases). This CDR3 contains 14 residues. With 11 bases removed from V and 1 base from J, the gap between germline ends came to 15 bases. Germline CDR1 KGHDR, CDR2 SFDVKD.

This clone was found many times. A read error may be the cause here, since a much bigger clone is one base away. Distinct nucleotide sequences in the sample also encode this CDR3. The CDR3 nucleotides read TGTGCCAGCAGTTTATTGGGGACAGGGGTTCCAGGCACAGATACGCAGTACTTT. Residues: CASSLLGTGVPGTDTQYF. This chain uses TRBV28 with TRBJ2-3, with 10 bases fitting TRBD1. The CDR3 extends over 18 amino acids. The germline V gene has CDR1 MDHEN and CDR2 SYDVKM.

Ten or more counts support this clone. This sample includes further DNA sequences coding for the same CDR3. This chain uses TRBV28 with TRBJ1-2; the D gene is possibly TRBD1 (5 bases). From germline, CDR1 is MDHEN and CDR2 SYDVKM. The V and J ends lost 6 bases and 2 bases respectively, with 16 bases between them. This CDR3 contains 15 residues. CDR3 in DNA: TGTGCCAGCAGCCTGGCTGGGACTGGAAACTATGGCTACACCTTC. This encodes CASSLAGTGNYGYTF.

Points on this clone: Its ends do not fully match the called genes, so a read error is possible. This chain links TRBV19 with TRBJ1-5; unclear D gene. This CDR3 contains 15 residues. Germline V CDR1 and CDR2: LNHDA, SQIVND (reference sequence). The CDR3 is CASSIGRYSNQPKHF. The CDR3 nucleotides read TGTGCCAGTAGTATAGGACGCTATAGCAATCAGCCCAAGCATTTT. The complete variable domain, with remaining parts taken from reference TRBV19 and TRBJ1-5, reads DGGITQSPKYLFRKEGQNVTLSCEQNLNHDAMYWYRQDPGQGLRLIYYSQIVNDFQKGDIAEGYSVSREKKESFPLTVTSAQKNPTAFYLCASSIGRYSNQPKHFGDGTRLSIL.

This clone was picked up many times. V usage is TRBV12-5 and J usage is TRBJ2-5, with D uncertain. The CDR3 extends over 13 amino acids. Germline lookup yields CDR1 LGHNT and CDR2 FRNRAP. With 6 bases removed from V and 4 bases from J, the gap between germline ends came to 12 bases. CDR3 bases: TGTGCTAGTGGATCCGAATTACGAGAGACCCAGTACTTC. It encodes CASGSELRETQYF.

A single count supports this clone. In the same sample, other DNA sequences code for this CDR3. This chain links TRBV7-9 with TRBJ1-1; D is undetermined. CDR1 SEHNR and CDR2 FQNEAQ come from the germline V gene (reference sequence). The CDR3 is 15 residues long. Deletions cut 5 bases from V and 5 bases from J, with 18 bases between. The CDR3 DNA follows: TGTGCCAGCAGCCCACCACGCTCCGAGGGAACTGAAGCTTTCTTT. Amino acid sequence: CASSPPRSEGTEAFF.

The sample holds many counts of this clone. The chain employs TRBV20-1 and TRBJ2-2; 7 bases match TRBD1. Germline values: CDR1 DFQATT, CDR2 SNEGSKA (reference sequence). There are 13 residues in the CDR3. V trimming: 6 bases; J trimming: 1 base; junction bases outside the gene matches: 2. The CDR3 DNA sequence: TGCAGTGCCAACAGGGGGAACACCGGGGAGCTGTTTTTT. Its translation is CSANRGNTGELFF.

This clone has only a few counts. It may be a read error: a sequence one base away is much more abundant. The chain couples TRBV30 to TRBJ2-7; TRBD2 matches 11 bases. J gave up 9 bases and V 0 bases, and 10 bases lay outside the gene matches. The CDR3 loop spans 15 amino acids. The germline V gene encodes CDR1 GTSNPN and CDR2 SVGIG (reference sequence). CDR3 sequence (DNA): TGTGCCTGGAGTGTCGGCCTAGCGGGAGGAGACGGGCAGTACTTC. Its translation is CAWSVGLAGGDGQYF. The full variable domain, with the rest looked up from reference TRBV30 and TRBJ2-7, is SQTIHQWPATLVQPVGSPLSLECTVEGTSNPNLYWYRQAAGRGLQLLFYSVGIGQISSEVPQNLSASRPQDRQFILSSKKLLLSDSGFYLCAWSVGLAGGDGQYFGPGTRLTVT.

This clone was counted at least ten times. The chain uses TRBV12-3 or TRBV12-4 and TRBJ2-5; D may be TRBD1 (5 bases). CDR3 length: 13 residues. The V gene lost 6 bases and the J gene lost 1 base, with 9 bases spanning the gap. CDR3 sequence reads: CASSDSPQETQYF. The DNA of the CDR3 is TGTGCCAGCAGCGACAGCCCCCAAGAGACCCAGTACTTC.

Comment on this clone: A much larger clone lies one base from this, so it may be a read error. V gene TRBV19 combines with J gene TRBJ1-1; D call uncertain. Germline CDR1 and CDR2: LNHDA and SQIVND (reference sequence). V gave up 8 bases and J gave up 3 bases, with 19 bases separating them. The CDR3 has 15 amino acids. The CDR3 DNA reads as TGTGCCAGTCACCCTGCGGGGTTTTGGGACACTGAAGCTTTCTTT. Its translation: CASHPAGFWDTEAFF.

There are many counts of this clone. The sample contains more than one DNA sequence encoding this CDR3. The chain couples TRBV5-1 to TRBJ2-7; 10 bases line up with TRBD1. Germline V gives CDR1 SGHRS, CDR2 YFSETQ. This CDR3 is 15 amino acids long. V lost 3 bases and J lost 5; bases outside the gene matches: 8. The CDR3 bases are TGCGCCAGCAGCTCGACAGGGGGCGCCTTCCACGAGCAGTACTTC. As protein: CASSSTGGAFHEQYF.

This clone has only a few counts. This may stem from a read error, because a much larger clone lies one nucleotide away. The same CDR3 can be traced to other DNA sequences in this sample. The rearrangement joins TRBV27 to TRBJ1-1; D not resolved. This CDR3 has 11 residues. Germline V gene lookup returns CDR1 MNHEY and CDR2 SMNVEV (reference sequence). The CDR3 is CASKKGGEAFF. CDR3 coding DNA: TGTGCTAGCAAGAAGGGCGGTGAAGCTTTCTTT.

Comment on this clone: Given a much more abundant clone one base away, this may be a read error. The chain joins TRBV7-6 to TRBJ2-5; D call uncertain. Trimming took 3 bases from V and 4 from J, leaving 6 bases between them. The CDR3 has 12 amino acids. The germline V gene encodes CDR1 SGHVS and CDR2 FNYEAQ. Here the CDR3 DNA reads TGTGCCAGCAGCTTGTCCGTAGAGACCCAGTACTTC. Protein product: CASSLSVETQYF.

The table lists this clone with many counts. At the DNA level, this CDR3 is encoded by other sequences in the same sample as well. This chain joins TRBV5-4 and TRBJ1-6; weak D call: TRBD1 (6 bases). CDR3 length equals 16 residues. V was trimmed by 2 bases and J by 10 bases, leaving 19 bases between them. Germline values: CDR1 SGHNT, CDR2 YYREEE (reference sequence). The CDR3 sequence: CASSFSRGAMNSPLHF. Written as DNA, the CDR3 is TGTGCCAGCAGCTTTTCCCGGGGGGCGATGAACTCACCCCTCCACTTT.

Comments on this clone: A much larger clone lies one base from this, so it may be a read error. This sequence joins TRBV24-1 and TRBJ1-2; D gene ambiguous. The V end lost 2 bases, the J end lost 3 bases, and 6 bases lay between the germline ends. The germline V gene has CDR1 KGHDR and CDR2 SFDVKD. This CDR3 has 13 amino acids. The CDR3 sequence: CATSDSPYYGYTF. The CDR3 DNA reads as TGTGCCACCAGTGATTCCCCCTACTATGGCTACACCTTC.

This clone has at least ten counts. The rearrangement uses TRBV5-1 and TRBJ2-1, with a possible D match to TRBD2 (7 bases). The CDR3 is 13 amino acids. Germline CDR1 is SGHRS and CDR2 is YFSETQ. V was cut by 3 bases and J by 6 bases, with 10 bases left in between. CDR3 sequence: CASSWGGANEQFF. CDR3 nucleotides: TGCGCCAGCAGCTGGGGGGGGGCCAATGAGCAGTTCTTC. The full variable domain, rest sourced from reference TRBV5-1 and TRBJ2-1, is KAGVTQTPRYLIKTRGQQVTLSCSPISGHRSVSWYQQTPGQGLQFLFEYFSETQRNKGNFPGRFSGRQFSNSRSEMNVSTLELGDSALYLCASSWGGANEQFFGPGTRLTVL.

In regard to this clone: This sequence may be a read error, since a much larger clone differs from it by one base. The V gene is TRBV9, the J gene TRBJ2-1; weak D call: TRBD1 (6 bases). The CDR3 is 16 residues long. CDR1 and CDR2 (germline): SGDLS, YYNGEE. V was cut by 3 bases and J by 3 bases, with 16 bases left in between. CDR3 sequence (DNA): TGTGCCAGCAGCGCGCCCCAGGACAGTAACTACAATGAGCAGTTCTTC. This translates into CASSAPQDSNYNEQFF. Drawing the rest from reference TRBV9 and TRBJ2-1, the complete variable domain is DSGVTQTPKHLITATGQRVTLRCSPRSGDLSVYWYQQSLDQGLQFLIQYYNGEERAKGNILERFSAQQFPDLHSELNLSSLELGDSALYFCASSAPQDSNYNEQFFGPGTRLTVL.

Of note for this clone: A much larger clone lies a single base off, so this may be a read error. CDR3 in DNA: TGTGCCAGCAGTGAAGCATCGGGACAGGGGGTGGCTGAAGCTTTCTTT. This codes for CASSEASGQGVAEAFF. This chain uses TRBV2 with TRBJ1-1; 11 bases are a match to TRBD1. Germline V gene data show CDR1 as SNHLY and CDR2 as FYNNEI. V shed 0 bases and J 6 bases; nucleotides not matched to a gene: 6. This CDR3 is built from 16 residues.

This clone came up a few times. The rearrangement uses TRBV20-1 and TRBJ2-7, with a tentative D call TRBD2 (5 bases). CDR1 is DFQATT and CDR2 is SNEGSKA in the germline V gene (reference sequence). This CDR3 has 15 amino acids. Trimming removed 0 bases from V and 3 bases from J, with 15 bases in between. The CDR3 loop is CSARDFGLNIYEQYF. For the CDR3, the DNA is TGCAGTGCTAGAGATTTCGGACTCAACATCTACGAGCAGTACTTC.

In this sample, this clone turned up many times. Within the sample, other DNA sequences also encode this same CDR3. This sequence joins TRBV20-1 and TRBJ2-3, with TRBD2 as a possible D gene (8 bases). V shed 0 bases and J shed 6 bases, with 22 bases lying between them. Germline V lookup: CDR1 DFQATT, CDR2 SNEGSKA (reference sequence). The CDR3 is 17 amino acids. CDR3 amino acids: CSARDPPRQGGGDTQYF. CDR3 in DNA: TGCAGTGCTAGAGATCCCCCCCGACAGGGCGGGGGGGATACGCAGTATTTT.

As regards this clone: A read error may explain this, as a much larger clone is one base away. Here the CDR3 reads CASIFQGIQETQYF. In DNA, the CDR3 is TGTGCCAGCATCTTTCAGGGGATCCAAGAGACCCAGTACTTC. The chain employs TRBV13 and TRBJ2-5, with a weak D call TRBD1 (6 bases). V dropped 7 bases and J dropped 1 base, with 13 bases sitting between them. The CDR3 is 14 amino acids. Germline V gene lookup returns CDR1 PRHDT and CDR2 FYEKMQ (reference sequence).

This chain links TRBV20-1 with TRBJ1-6; 7 nucleotides line up with TRBD1. J gave up 9 bases and V 0 bases, and 8 bases lay outside the gene matches. Germline CDR1 DFQATT, CDR2 SNEGSKA (reference sequence). The CDR3 spans 15 residues. The CDR3 nucleotides read TGCAGTGCTAGAGATTTTGGACAGGTTTCTTCACCCCTCCACTTT. It specifies CSARDFGQVSSPLHF.

Points on this clone: A single base separates this from a much larger clone, so it may be a read error. V and J are TRBV30 and TRBJ2-1; 9 bases fit TRBD2. CDR1 GTSNPN and CDR2 SVGIG come from the germline V gene (reference sequence). Trimming cost V 6 bases and J 4 bases; bases outside gene matches: 10. The CDR3 is made up of 15 amino acids. Here the CDR3 reads CACNLAGALYNEQFF. The CDR3 region has the DNA TGTGCCTGCAATTTAGCGGGAGCCTTATACAATGAGCAGTTCTTC. The entire variable domain, with the rest obtained from reference TRBV30 and TRBJ2-1, is as follows: SQTIHQWPATLVQPVGSPLSLECTVEGTSNPNLYWYRQAAGRGLQLLFYSVGIGQISSEVPQNLSASRPQDRQFILSSKKLLLSDSGFYLCACNLAGALYNEQFFGPGTRLTVL.

In this sample, this clone turned up many times. This chain joins TRBV4-1 and TRBJ2-7; weak D call: TRBD1 (6 bases). Germline CDR1 and CDR2: MGHRA and YSYEKL. The CDR3 is 13 amino acids. Trimming left V 3 bases short and J 2 bases short, with 8 bases between. CDR3 in DNA: TGCGCCAGCAGCCACCGACAGGCCTACGAGCAGTACTTC. This gives the protein CASSHRQAYEQYF.